In its sample, the clone carrying this TCR beta chain was seen many times. Its antigen is currently unknown. Time point in this sample: sample taken at primary tumor resection. The input material, whole RNA from tumor, nontumor lung or frozen PBMC, was sequenced unsorted. TCRdb passed the 5' RACE reads through MiXCR, listing each CDR3 protein once. The profile shows more than 20,000 distinct CDR3 sequences, around 2.8% of them singletons. The data originate from a study of spatial heterogeneity in lung cancer. Turning to the study itself: Matched bulk RNA-seq provided a T cell module score, and TCR transcript counts in tumor regions correlated strongly with it.

V was clipped by 8 bases and J by 4 bases, with 17 bases between them. Per germline, CDR1 LGHDT and CDR2 YNNKEL (reference sequence). The CDR3 runs to 14 residues. Study results and caveats: Higher tumor mutation counts went along with higher counts of expanded intratumoral alpha and beta TCRs.

The origin of this receptor is a male donor with early-stage non-small cell lung cancer. This chain links TRBV3-1 with TRBJ1-1; D not resolved. The sequences come from lung tumor tissue, collected at surgery. The CDR3 DNA is TGTGCCAGCTCGCGTTCCCTTGGGCGCACTGAAGCTTTCTTT. As protein: CASSRSLGRTEAFF. The complete variable domain, with remaining parts taken from reference TRBV3-1 and TRBJ1-1, reads DTAVSQTPKYLVTQMGNDKSIKCEQNLGHDTMYWYKQDSKKFLKIMFSYNNKELIINETVPNRFSPKSPDKAHLNLHINSLELGDSAVYFCASSRSLGRTEAFFGQGTRLTVV.